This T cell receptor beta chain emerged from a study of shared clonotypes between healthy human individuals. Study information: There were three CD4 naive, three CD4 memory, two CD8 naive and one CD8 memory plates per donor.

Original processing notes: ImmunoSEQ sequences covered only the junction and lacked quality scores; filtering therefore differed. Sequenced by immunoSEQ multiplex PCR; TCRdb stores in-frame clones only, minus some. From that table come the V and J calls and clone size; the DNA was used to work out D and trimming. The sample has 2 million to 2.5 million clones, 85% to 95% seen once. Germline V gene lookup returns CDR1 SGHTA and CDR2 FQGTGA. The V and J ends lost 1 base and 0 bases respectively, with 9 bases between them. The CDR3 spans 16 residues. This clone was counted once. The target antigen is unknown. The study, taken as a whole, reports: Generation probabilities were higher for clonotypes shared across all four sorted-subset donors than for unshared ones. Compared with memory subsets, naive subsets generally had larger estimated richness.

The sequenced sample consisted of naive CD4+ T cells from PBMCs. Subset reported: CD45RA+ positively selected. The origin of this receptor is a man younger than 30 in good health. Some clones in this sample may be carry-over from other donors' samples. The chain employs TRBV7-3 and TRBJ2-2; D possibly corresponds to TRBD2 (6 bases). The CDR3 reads CASSLRGTANTGELFF. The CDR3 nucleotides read TGTGCCAGCAGCTTAAGGGGGACTGCGAACACCGGGGAGCTGTTTTTT.